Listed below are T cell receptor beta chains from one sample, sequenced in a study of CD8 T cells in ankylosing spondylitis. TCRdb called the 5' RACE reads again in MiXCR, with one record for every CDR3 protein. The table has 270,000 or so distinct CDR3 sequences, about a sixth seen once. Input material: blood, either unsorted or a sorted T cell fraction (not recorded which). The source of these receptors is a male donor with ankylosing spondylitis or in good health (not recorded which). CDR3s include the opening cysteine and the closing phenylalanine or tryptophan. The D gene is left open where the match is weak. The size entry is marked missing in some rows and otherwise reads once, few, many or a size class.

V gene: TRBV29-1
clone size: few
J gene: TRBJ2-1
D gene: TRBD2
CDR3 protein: CSTHGLAGADEQFF
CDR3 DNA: TGCAGCACCCACGGACTAGCGGGAGCGGATGAGCAGTTCTTC

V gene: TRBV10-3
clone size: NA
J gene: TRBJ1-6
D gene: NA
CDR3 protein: CASSAGSEPLHF
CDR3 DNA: TGTGCCAGCAGCGCGGGGTCGGAACCCCTCCACTTT

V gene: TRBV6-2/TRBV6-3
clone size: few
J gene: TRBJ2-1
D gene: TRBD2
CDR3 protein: CASSLAGVGYNEQFF
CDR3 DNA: TGTGCCAGCAGTCTAGCGGGAGTGGGCTACAATGAGCAGTTCTTC

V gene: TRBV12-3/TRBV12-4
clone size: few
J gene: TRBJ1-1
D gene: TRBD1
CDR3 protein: CASSYDRVGTEAFF
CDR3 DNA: TGTGCCAGCAGTTACGACAGGGTGGGCACTGAAGCTTTCTTT

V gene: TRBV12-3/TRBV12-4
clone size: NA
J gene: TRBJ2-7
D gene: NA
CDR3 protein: CASSLGLGTFGQYF
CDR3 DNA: TGTGCCAGCAGTCTAGGGTTAGGTACGTTCGGGCAGTACTTC

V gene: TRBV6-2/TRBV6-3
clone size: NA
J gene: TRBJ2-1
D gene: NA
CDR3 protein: CASGQGGVFYEQFF
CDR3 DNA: TGTGCCAGCGGGCAGGGGGGGGTATTTTACGAGCAGTTCTTC

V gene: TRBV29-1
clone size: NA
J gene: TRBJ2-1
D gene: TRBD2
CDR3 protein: CSVEDLLAGGYNEQFF
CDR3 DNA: TGCAGCGTTGAAGACCTGCTAGCGGGGGGTTACAATGAGCAGTTCTTC

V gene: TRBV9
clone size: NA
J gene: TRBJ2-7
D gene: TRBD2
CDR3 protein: CASSAPIAGGEQYF
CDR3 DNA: TGTGCCAGCAGCGCCCCGATTGCGGGAGGCGAGCAGTACTTC

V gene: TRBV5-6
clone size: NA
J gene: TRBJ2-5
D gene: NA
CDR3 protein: CASSQVSRADQETQYF
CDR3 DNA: TGTGCCAGCAGCCAAGTGTCCAGGGCGGACCAAGAGACCCAGTACTTC

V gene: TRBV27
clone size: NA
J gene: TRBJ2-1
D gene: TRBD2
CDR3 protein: CASSLAAGVFLVEQFF
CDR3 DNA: TGTGCCAGCAGTTTAGCCGCGGGAGTGTTTCTGGTTGAGCAGTTCTTC

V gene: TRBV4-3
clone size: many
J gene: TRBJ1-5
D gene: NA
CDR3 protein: CASSQDRSSNQPQHF
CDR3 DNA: TGCGCCAGCAGCCAAGATAGGAGTAGCAATCAGCCCCAGCATTTT

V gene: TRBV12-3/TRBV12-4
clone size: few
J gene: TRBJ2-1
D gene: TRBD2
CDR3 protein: CASSSNLAGVFNEQFF
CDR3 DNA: TGTGCCAGCAGTTCAAATCTAGCGGGAGTTTTCAATGAGCAGTTCTTC

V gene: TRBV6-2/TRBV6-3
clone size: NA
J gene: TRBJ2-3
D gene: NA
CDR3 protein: CASSYSRATGDPGDTQYF
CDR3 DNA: TGTGCCAGCAGTTACAGTCGGGCGACAGGAGATCCTGGAGATACGCAGTATTTT

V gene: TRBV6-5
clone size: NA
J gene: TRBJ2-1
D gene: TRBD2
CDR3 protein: CASSYQREPANEQFF
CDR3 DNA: TGTGCCAGCAGTTACCAGCGGGAGCCGGCCAATGAGCAGTTCTTC

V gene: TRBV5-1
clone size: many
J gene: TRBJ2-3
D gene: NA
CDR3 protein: CASSLLLGATTDTQYF
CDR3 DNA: TGCGCCAGCAGCTTGCTGTTGGGGGCGACCACAGATACGCAGTATTTT

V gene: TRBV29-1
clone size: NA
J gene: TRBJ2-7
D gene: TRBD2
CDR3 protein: CSAAGHYLAGTYEQYF
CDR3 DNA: TGCAGCGCCGCCGGACATTATCTAGCGGGAACCTACGAGCAGTACTTC

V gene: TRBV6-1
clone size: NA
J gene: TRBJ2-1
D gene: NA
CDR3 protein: CASKDSSYNEQFF
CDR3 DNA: TGTGCCAGCAAGGACTCGTCCTACAATGAGCAGTTCTTC

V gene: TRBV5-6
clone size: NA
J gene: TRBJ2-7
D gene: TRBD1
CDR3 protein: CASSFPSGGYEQYF
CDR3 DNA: TGTGCCAGCAGCTTTCCTTCAGGGGGCTACGAGCAGTACTTC

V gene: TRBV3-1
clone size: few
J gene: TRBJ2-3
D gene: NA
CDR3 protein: CASSQGSHRISTDTQYF
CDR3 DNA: TGTGCCAGCAGCCAAGGATCTCATAGGATTAGCACAGATACGCAGTATTTT

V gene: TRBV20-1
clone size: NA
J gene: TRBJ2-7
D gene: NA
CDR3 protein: CSADPRDQSTWEQYF
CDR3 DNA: TGCAGTGCTGACCCGAGGGACCAATCTACGTGGGAGCAGTACTTC

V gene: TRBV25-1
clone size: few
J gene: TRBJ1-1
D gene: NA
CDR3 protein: CASSEWGNTEAFF
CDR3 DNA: TGTGCCAGCAGTGAATGGGGGAACACTGAAGCTTTCTTT

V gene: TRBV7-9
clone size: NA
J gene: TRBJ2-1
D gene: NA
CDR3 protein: CASSSLLRPEQFF
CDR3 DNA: TGTGCCAGCAGCTCCTTACTCCGGCCTGAGCAGTTCTTC

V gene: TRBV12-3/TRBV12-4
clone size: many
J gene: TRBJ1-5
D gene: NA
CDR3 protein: CASSLGDFNQPQHF
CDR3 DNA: TGTGCCAGCAGTCTAGGAGATTTCAATCAGCCCCAGCATTTT

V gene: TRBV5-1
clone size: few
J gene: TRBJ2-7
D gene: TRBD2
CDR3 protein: CASSGAATSGYEQYF
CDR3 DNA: TGCGCCAGCAGCGGGGCGGCGACTAGCGGATACGAGCAGTACTTC

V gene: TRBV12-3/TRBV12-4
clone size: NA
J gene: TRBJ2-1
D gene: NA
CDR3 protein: CASSQTLNEQFF
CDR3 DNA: TGTGCCAGCAGCCAAACGCTCAATGAGCAGTTCTTC

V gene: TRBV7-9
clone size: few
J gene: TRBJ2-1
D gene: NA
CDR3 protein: CASSHRGGDHEQFF
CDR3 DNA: TGTGCCAGCAGCCACAGGGGGGGGGACCATGAGCAGTTCTTC

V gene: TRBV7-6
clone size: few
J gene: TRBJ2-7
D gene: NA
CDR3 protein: CASSNDQDGLGQYF
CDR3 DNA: TGTGCCAGCAGCAACGACCAGGACGGGCTCGGGCAGTACTTC

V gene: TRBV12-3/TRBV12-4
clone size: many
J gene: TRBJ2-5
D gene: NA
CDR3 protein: CASSLDFRAQYF
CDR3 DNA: TGTGCCAGCAGTTTAGACTTCCGGGCCCAGTACTTC

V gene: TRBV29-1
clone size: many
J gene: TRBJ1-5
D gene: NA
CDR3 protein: CSVVADDSNQPQHF
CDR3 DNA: TGCAGCGTTGTGGCAGACGATAGCAATCAGCCCCAGCATTTT

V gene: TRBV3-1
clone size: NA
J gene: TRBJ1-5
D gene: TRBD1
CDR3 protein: CASSPGTGLIGNQPQHF
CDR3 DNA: TGTGCCAGCAGCCCGGGGACAGGGCTTATAGGGAATCAGCCCCAGCATTTT

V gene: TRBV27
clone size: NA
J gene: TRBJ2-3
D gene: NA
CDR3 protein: CASSSVEDTQYF
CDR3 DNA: TGTGCCAGCTCTAGCGTCGAAGATACGCAGTATTTT

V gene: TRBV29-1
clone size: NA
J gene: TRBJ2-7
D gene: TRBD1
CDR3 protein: CSSSGQGGEQYF
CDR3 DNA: TGCAGCAGCTCCGGACAGGGAGGCGAGCAGTACTTC

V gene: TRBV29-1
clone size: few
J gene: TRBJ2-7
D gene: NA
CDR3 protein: CSVEKEAASTYEQYF
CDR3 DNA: TGCAGCGTTGAAAAAGAAGCGGCAAGTACCTACGAGCAGTACTTC

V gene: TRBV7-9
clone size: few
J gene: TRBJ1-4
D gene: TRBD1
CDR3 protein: CASSSGQGLVRDEKLFF
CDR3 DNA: TGTGCCAGCAGCTCGGGACAGGGACTGGTCAGAGATGAAAAACTGTTTTTT

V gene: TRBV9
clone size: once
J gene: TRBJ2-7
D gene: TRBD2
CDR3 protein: CASSDRDYWDEQYF
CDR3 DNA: TGTGCCAGCAGCGACCGGGACTACTGGGACGAGCAGTACTTC

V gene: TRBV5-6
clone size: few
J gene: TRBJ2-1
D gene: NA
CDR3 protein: CASSLASDLTNEQFF
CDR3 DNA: TGTGCCAGCAGCTTGGCCAGCGACCTTACCAATGAGCAGTTCTTC

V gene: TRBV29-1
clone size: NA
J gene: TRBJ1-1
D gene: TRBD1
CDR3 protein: CSVAGGQGAVSEAFF
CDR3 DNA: TGCAGCGTGGCGGGGGGACAGGGGGCGGTAAGTGAAGCTTTCTTT

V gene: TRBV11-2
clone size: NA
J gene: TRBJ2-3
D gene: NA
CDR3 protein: CASSLFGGRTDTQYF
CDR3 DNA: TGTGCCAGCAGCTTGTTCGGGGGTAGGACAGATACGCAGTATTTT

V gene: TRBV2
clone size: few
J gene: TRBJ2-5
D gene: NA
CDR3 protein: CASSDPSGGQKETQYF
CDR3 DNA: TGTGCCAGCAGTGATCCTTCCGGGGGTCAGAAAGAGACCCAGTACTTC